This T cell receptor (beta chain) was sequenced in a study of blood T cells in healthy people across ages. This CDR3 has 13 residues. Germline CDR1 SGHTA, CDR2 FQGNSA. Trimming removed 2 bases from V and 6 bases from J, with 9 bases in between. A second roughly 6 to 12 cycle PCR used barcoded and J-beta primers. TCRdb reprocessed the 5' RACE reads with MiXCR, giving one entry per CDR3 protein. In the table there are over 1,500,000 distinct CDR3 sequences, roughly two fifths of which are singletons. The TCR was taken from a human donor in good health. The J gene is TRBJ2-3, the V gene TRBV7-2; D is ambiguous. The sample taken for sequencing was blood. CDR3 coding DNA: TGTGCCAGCAGCTTAACCGGGTGCGATACGCAGTATTTT. It encodes CASSLTGCDTQYF.